The sequence of this TCR beta chain was determined in a study of early T cells in non-severe SARS-CoV-2 infection. For the study at large: Sequencing used unsorted whole-blood bulk RNA, so chains lack pairing. Notes on the study in general: Private and CD4 specificities were missed by VDJdb matching, skewed to anti-spike CD8.

This clonotype has only a few counts. Its antigen is not known. Unique molecular identifiers were affixed to single, distinct cDNA molecules. TCRdb recomputed calls from the 5' RACE reads with MiXCR, one row per CDR3 protein. The sample lists 55,000 to 85,000 distinct CDR3 sequences; about an eighth were seen once. The sequence came from an adult who was a healthcare worker with PCR-confirmed SARS-CoV-2 infection or an uninfected control (not recorded which). The sequenced sample was whole blood.

The CDR3 region has the DNA TGTGCCAGCAGCCAAGGAGGGAGGGGTGAGCAGTTCTTC. Protein: CASSQGGRGEQFF. The V and J genes are TRBV3-1 and TRBJ2-1; 7 nucleotides agree with TRBD2. Germline V gene lookup returns CDR1 LGHDT and CDR2 YNNKEL (reference sequence). The length of the CDR3 is 13 residues. Trimming took 1 base from V and 9 from J; bases not matched to a gene: 3.